This T cell receptor (beta chain) was identified in a study of regulatory T cells in long-lasting Graves disease. Regarding time point: persistent/refractory GD, antithyroid drugs over 5 years with positive TRAb. Extracted RNA from PBMCs served as the source of the TCR library. This clonotype has at least ten counts. What it binds is unknown. Building the TCR beta libraries relied on iRepertoire HTBI primers, and CDR3 regions underwent Arm-PCR. Each CDR3 protein gets one entry after TCRdb re-called the multiplex PCR reads with MiXCR. The repertoire holds about 460,000 distinct CDR3 sequences, with approximately 22% as singletons. The CDR3 totals 15 residues. Germline V gene data show CDR1 as SEHNR and CDR2 as FQNEAQ (reference sequence). Trimming took 1 base from V and 0 from J, leaving 10 bases between them. Regarding the study as a whole: Possibly, too few samples lowered accuracy. New patients shared fewer public clonotypes (about 1,000) than persistent patients did (2,741).

The TCR was taken from a female donor with Graves disease. The gene calls are TRBV7-9 and TRBJ2-7; D is undetermined. The sequencing here drew on peripheral blood mononuclear cells (PBMCs), taken when the disease was refractory, from a patient treated with antithyroid drugs. The CDR3 reads CASSLVGGSSYEQYF. CDR3 in DNA: TGTGCCAGCAGCTTAGTAGGCGGAAGCTCCTACGAGCAGTACTTC.